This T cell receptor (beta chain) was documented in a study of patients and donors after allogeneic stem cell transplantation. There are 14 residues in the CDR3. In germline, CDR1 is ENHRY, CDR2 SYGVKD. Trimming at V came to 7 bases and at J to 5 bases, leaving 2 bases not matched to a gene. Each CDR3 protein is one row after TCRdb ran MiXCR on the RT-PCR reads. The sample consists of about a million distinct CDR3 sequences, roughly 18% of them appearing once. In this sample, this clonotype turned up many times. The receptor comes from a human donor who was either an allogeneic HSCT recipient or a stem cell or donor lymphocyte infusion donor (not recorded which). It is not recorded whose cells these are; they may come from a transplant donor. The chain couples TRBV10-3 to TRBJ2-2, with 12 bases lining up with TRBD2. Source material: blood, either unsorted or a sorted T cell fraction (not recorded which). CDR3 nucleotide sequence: TGTGCCATCAAGGGGACTAGCGGGACCGGGGAGCTGTTTTTT. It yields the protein CAIKGTSGTGELFF.